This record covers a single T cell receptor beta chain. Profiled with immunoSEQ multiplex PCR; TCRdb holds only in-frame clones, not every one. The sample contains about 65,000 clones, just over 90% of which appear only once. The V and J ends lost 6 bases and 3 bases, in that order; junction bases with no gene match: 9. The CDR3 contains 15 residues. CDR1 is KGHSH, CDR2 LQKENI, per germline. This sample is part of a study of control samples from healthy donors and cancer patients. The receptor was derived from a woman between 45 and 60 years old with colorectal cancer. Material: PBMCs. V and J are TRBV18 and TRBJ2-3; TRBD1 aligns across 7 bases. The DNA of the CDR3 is TGTGCCAGCTCCCTGGGACAGATACAGACAGATACGCAGTATTTT. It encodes CASSLGQIQTDTQYF.